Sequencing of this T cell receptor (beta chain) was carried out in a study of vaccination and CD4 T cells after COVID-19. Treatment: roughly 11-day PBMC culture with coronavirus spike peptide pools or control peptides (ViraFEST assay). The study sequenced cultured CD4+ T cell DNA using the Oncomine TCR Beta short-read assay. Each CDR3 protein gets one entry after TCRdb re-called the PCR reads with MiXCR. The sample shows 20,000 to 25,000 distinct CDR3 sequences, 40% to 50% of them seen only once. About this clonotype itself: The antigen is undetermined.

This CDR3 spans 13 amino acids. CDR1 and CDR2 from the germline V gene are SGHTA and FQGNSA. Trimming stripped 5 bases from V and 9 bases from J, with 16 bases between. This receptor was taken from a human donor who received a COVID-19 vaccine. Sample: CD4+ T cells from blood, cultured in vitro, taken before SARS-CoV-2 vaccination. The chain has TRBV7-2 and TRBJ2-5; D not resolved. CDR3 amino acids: CASSPDPLAAQYF. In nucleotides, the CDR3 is TGTGCCAGCAGCCCGGACCCCCTTGCGGCCCAGTACTTC.